This T cell receptor (beta chain) is from a study of cytomegalovirus exposure and HLA in healthy donors. Remarks on this clone: At one end the junction does not follow the germline gene, possibly because of a read error.

PCR employed 60 Vbeta and 13 Jbeta primers. Measured with immunoSEQ multiplex PCR; TCRdb has only the in-frame clones, and not every one. The sample lists just over 150,000 clones, 75% to 90% occurring once. This CDR3 is 14 amino acids long. Per germline, CDR1 SEHNR and CDR2 FQNEAQ (reference sequence). The sequenced material came from PBMCs. The chain links TRBV7-9 to TRBJ2-3; D gene unclear. The sequence was obtained from a male donor in good health and CMV-seropositive. The CDR3 protein is CSSSYGPPGDTQYF. The CDR3, as DNA: TGTTCCAGCAGCTACGGCCCCCCAGGAGATACGCAGTATTTT.